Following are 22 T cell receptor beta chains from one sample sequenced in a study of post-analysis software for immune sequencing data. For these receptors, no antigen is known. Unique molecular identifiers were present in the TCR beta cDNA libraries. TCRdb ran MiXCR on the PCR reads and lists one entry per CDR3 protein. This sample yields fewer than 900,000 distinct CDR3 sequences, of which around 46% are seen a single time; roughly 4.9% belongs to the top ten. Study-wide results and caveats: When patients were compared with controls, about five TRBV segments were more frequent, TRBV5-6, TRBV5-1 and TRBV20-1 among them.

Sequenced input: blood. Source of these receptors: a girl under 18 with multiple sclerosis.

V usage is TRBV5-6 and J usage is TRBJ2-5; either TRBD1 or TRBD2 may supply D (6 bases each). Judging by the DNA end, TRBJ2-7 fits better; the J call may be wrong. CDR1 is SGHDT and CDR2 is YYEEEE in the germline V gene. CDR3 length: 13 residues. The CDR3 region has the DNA TGTGCCAGCAGCTTGAGGGGGGTCGACGAGCAGTACTTC. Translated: CASSLRGVDEQYF.

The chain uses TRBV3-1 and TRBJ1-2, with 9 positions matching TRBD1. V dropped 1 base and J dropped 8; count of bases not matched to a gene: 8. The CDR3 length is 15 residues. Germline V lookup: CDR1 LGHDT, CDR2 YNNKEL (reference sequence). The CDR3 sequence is CASSQVSGTGRGYTF. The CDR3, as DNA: TGTGCCAGCAGCCAAGTATCCGGGACAGGGAGAGGCTACACCTTC. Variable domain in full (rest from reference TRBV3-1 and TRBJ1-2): DTAVSQTPKYLVTQMGNDKSIKCEQNLGHDTMYWYKQDSKKFLKIMFSYNNKELIINETVPNRFSPKSPDKAHLNLHINSLELGDSAVYFCASSQVSGTGRGYTFGSGTRLTVV.

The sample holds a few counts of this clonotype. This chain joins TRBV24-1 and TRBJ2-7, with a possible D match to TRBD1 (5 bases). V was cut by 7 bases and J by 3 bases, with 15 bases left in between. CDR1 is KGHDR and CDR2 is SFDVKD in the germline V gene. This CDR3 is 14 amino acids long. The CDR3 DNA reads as TGTGCCACCAGCGACAGCCGGAGCCTCTACGAGCAGTACTTC. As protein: CATSDSRSLYEQYF.

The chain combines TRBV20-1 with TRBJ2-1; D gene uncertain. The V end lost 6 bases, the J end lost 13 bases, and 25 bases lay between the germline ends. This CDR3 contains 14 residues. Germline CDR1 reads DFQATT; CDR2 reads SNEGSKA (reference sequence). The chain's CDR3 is CSAPDSGSTHGQFF. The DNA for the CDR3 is TGCAGTGCCCCTGATAGTGGGTCGACCCACGGACAGTTCTTC.

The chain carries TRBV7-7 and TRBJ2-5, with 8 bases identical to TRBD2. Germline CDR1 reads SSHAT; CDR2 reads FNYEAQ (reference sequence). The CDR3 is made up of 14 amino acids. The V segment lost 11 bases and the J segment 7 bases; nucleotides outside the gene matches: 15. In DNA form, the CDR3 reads TGTGCCTCATCCGGTAGCGGGATGTCGGTGACCCAGTACTTC. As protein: CASSGSGMSVTQYF.

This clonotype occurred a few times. Here the CDR3 reads CSGTANGETQYF. Here the CDR3 DNA reads TGCAGTGGAACGGCTAATGGGGAGACCCAGTACTTC. J is TRBJ2-5 and V is TRBV20-1; D is ambiguous. Trimming removed 7 bases at V and 5 bases at J, with 14 bases between. Germline CDR1 is DFQATT and CDR2 is SNEGSKA (reference sequence). The CDR3 contains 12 residues.

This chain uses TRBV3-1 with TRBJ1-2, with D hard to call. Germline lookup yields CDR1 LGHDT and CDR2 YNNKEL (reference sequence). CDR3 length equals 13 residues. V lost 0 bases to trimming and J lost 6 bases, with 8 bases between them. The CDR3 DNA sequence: TGTGCCAGCAGCCAAGATCGAAGGGATGGCTACACCTTC. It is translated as CASSQDRRDGYTF. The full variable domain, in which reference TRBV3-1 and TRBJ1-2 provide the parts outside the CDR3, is DTAVSQTPKYLVTQMGNDKSIKCEQNLGHDTMYWYKQDSKKFLKIMFSYNNKELIINETVPNRFSPKSPDKAHLNLHINSLELGDSAVYFCASSQDRRDGYTFGSGTRLTVV.

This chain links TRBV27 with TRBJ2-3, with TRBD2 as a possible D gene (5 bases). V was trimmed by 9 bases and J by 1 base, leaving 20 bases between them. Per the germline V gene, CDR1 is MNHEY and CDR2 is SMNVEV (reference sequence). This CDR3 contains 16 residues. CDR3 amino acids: CASKTRPPAGTDTQYF. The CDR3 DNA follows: TGTGCCAGTAAAACCCGTCCGCCAGCGGGCACAGATACGCAGTATTTT.

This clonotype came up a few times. The chain's CDR3 is CASSLDATSGRPTDTQYF. The CDR3 DNA reads as TGCGCCAGCAGCTTGGATGCGACTAGCGGGAGACCGACAGATACGCAGTATTTT. V and J are TRBV5-1 and TRBJ2-3; 12 nucleotides match TRBD2. The CDR3 loop spans 18 amino acids. Germline assignment: CDR1 SGHRS and CDR2 YFSETQ. The J segment lost 3 bases and the V segment lost 0 bases, leaving 8 bases of the junction unmatched.

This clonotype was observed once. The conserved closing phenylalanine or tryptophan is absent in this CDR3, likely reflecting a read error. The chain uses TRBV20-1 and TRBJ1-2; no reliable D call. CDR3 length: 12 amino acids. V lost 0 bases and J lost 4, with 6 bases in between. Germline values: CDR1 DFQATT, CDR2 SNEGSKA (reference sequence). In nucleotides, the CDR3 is TGCAGTGCTAGAGATCGGCTCTATGGCTACACCTGC. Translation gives CSARDRLYGYTC.

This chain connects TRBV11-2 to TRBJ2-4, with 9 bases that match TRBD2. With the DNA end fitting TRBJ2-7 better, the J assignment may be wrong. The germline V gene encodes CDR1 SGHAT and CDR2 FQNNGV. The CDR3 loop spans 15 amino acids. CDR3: CASSLDGGGEYEQYF. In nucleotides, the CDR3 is TGTGCCAGCAGCTTAGATGGCGGGGGGGAATACGAGCAGTACTTC.

CDR3 residues: CASSQGQGAGTGELFF. The CDR3, as DNA: TGCGCCAGCAGCCAAGGACAGGGGGCGGGCACCGGGGAGCTGTTTTTT. The chain has TRBV4-3 and TRBJ2-2; 10 bases are a match to TRBD1. Germline CDR1 LGHNA, CDR2 YSLEER. The CDR3 covers 16 residues. The junction had 3 bases not matched to a gene; V was cut back by 1 base and J by 4 bases.

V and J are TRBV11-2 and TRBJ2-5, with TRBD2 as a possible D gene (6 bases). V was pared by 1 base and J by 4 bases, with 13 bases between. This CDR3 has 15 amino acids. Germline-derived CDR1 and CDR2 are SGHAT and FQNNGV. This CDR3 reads CASSLGSAGGETQYF. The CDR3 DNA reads TGTGCCAGCAGCTTAGGGTCCGCCGGGGGAGAGACCCAGTACTTC.

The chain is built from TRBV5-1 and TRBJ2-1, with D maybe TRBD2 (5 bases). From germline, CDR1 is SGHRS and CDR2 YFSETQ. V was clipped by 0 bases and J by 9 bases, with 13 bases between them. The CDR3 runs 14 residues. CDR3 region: CASSLAERSSEQFF. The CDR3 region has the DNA TGCGCCAGCAGCTTGGCCGAGCGGTCTAGTGAGCAGTTCTTC.

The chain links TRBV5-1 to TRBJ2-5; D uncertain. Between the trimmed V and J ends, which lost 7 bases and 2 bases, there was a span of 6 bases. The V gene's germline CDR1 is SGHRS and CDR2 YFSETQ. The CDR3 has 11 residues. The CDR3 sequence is CASGEQETQYF. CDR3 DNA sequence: TGCGCCAGCGGCGAACAAGAGACCCAGTACTTC.

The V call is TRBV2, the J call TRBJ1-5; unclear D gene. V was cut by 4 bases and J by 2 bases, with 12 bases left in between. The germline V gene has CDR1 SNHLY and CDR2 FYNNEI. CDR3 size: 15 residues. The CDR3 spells CASSGLTRGNQPQHF. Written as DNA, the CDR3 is TGTGCCAGCAGTGGGTTGACAAGGGGCAATCAGCCCCAGCATTTT.

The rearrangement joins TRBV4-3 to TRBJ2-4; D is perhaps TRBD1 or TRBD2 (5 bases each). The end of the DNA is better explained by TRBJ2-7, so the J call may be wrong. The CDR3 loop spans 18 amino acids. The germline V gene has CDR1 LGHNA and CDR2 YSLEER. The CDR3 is CASSQDSVGPGRTYEQYF. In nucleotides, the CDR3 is TGCGCCAGCAGCCAAGATTCCGTCGGCCCGGGACGGACCTACGAGCAGTACTTC.

Written as DNA, the CDR3 is TGTGCCAGCAGTTTATTGGCGGCGGGGAGAAATGAGCAGTTCTTC. Its translation: CASSLLAAGRNEQFF. This chain joins TRBV12-3 or TRBV12-4 and TRBJ2-1, with a possible D match to TRBD2 (6 bases). V was pared by 2 bases and J by 7 bases, with 15 bases between. CDR3 length: 15 amino acids.

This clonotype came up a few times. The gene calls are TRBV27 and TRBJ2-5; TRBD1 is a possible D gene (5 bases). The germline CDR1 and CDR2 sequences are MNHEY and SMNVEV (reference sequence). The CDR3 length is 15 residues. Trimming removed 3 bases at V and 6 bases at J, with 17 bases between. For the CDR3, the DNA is TGTGCCAGCAGTTTGAGTATTAAGGGGATGAAGACCCAGTACTTC. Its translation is CASSLSIKGMKTQYF.

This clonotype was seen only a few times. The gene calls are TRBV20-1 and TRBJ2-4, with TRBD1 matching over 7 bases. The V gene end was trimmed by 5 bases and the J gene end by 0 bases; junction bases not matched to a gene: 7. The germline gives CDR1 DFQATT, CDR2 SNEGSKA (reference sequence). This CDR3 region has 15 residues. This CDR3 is CSAVMGQLAKNIQYF. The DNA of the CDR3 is TGCAGTGCTGTCATGGGACAGCTAGCCAAAAACATTCAGTACTTC.

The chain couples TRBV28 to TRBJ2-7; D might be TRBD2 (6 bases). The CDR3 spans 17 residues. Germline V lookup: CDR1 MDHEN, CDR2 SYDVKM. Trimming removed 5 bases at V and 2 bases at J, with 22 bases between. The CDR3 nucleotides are TGTGCCAGCAGTCCCGGGGTGGTAGCGGATATCACCTACGAGCAGTACTTC. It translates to CASSPGVVADITYEQYF.

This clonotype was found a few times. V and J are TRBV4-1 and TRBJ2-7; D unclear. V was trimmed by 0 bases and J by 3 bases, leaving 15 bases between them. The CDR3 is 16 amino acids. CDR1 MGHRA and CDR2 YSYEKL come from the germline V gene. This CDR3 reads CASSQELAATFYEQYF. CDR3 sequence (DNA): TGCGCCAGCAGCCAAGAACTCGCGGCTACCTTCTACGAGCAGTACTTC.